A selection of T cell receptor beta chains follows, all from one sample in a study of cytotoxic CD8 clonotypes in ibrutinib-treated CLL. Assay used: immunoSEQ multiplex PCR; TCRdb lists only in-frame clones, some missing. The sample has about 310,000 clones, around four fifths seen once. Sequencing used PBMCs, obtained before ibrutinib treatment. These TCRs come from a human donor with chronic lymphocytic leukemia. CDR3s leave out the opening cysteine and the closing phenylalanine or tryptophan.

CDR3: ASARTGGINEQF
V: TRBV7-6

CDR3: ASSIPGQVYGYT
V: TRBV19

CDR3: ASSLYRGTGPGGYT
V: TRBV13

CDR3: ASSQDSGRASGEQF
V: TRBV4-3

CDR3: ASSLGQGLAWSNQPQH
V: TRBV5-5

CDR3: ASSQAQGVREQY
V: TRBV4-1

CDR3: ASSIGGTNIFEQF
V: TRBV19

CDR3: ASSELGLAGDYEQY
V: TRBV6-1

CDR3: ASGSVTGTEKLF
V: TRBV25-1

CDR3: SARVFGELF
V: TRBV20-1

CDR3: ASSQSPLRDFTDTQY
V: TRBV4-3

CDR3: ASSQGTSEYNEQF
V: TRBV4-2

CDR3: ASSTRKGGYT
V: TRBV9

CDR3: ASSVAGTSGRSHNEQF
V: TRBV9

CDR3: ASSLGAGPRTQY
V: TRBV5-1

CDR3: ASSPTGLETQY
V: TRBV19

CDR3: AISEGPILAQH
V: TRBV10-3

CDR3: ASSILARDTYEQY
V: TRBV19

CDR3: ASSPTSGRAPGELF
V: TRBV5-1

CDR3: AWSVGREGETQY
V: TRBV30

CDR3: ASSPGTGNTEAF
V: TRBV6-6

CDR3: ASSLVGGLQETQY
V: TRBV11-2

CDR3: ASSYPGGDYGYT
V: TRBV6-5

CDR3: ASSVGGSSSYEQY
V: TRBV9

CDR3: ASSFRGQETQY
V: TRBV28